The clone carrying this TCR beta chain was recorded at least ten times. Unmatched junction bases numbered 5, after V lost 1 base and J lost 6 bases. The CDR3 covers 16 residues. The germline CDR1 and CDR2 sequences are SEHNR and FQNEAQ (reference sequence). Stated time point: newly diagnosed GD, antithyroid drugs for less than 3 months. The TCR library was made from RNA extracted from PBMCs. These data belong to a study of regulatory T cells in long-lasting Graves disease. The authors built TCR beta libraries using iRepertoire HTBI primers and Arm-PCR of CDR3 regions. TCRdb re-called the multiplex PCR reads with MiXCR, one entry per CDR3 protein. The table lists 300,000 to 400,000 distinct CDR3 sequences, 16% of them singletons. These same records also appear under a second study, on T cells in Graves' hyperthyroidism and ophthalmopathy. That work states: Diagnoses were established using clinical symptoms, serum thyroxine and TRAb, thyroid ultrasound and orbital computed tomography.

This sequence originates from a man aged 35 to 55 with Graves disease. This sample comprised peripheral blood mononuclear cells (PBMCs), obtained at new diagnosis, from a patient treated with antithyroid drugs. The chain has TRBV7-9 and TRBJ2-1, with 11 bases matching TRBD1. DNA of the CDR3: TGTGCCAGCAGCTTAGTTAGGACAGGGGGCCGCAATGAGCAGTTCTTC. This sequence encodes CASSLVRTGGRNEQFF.